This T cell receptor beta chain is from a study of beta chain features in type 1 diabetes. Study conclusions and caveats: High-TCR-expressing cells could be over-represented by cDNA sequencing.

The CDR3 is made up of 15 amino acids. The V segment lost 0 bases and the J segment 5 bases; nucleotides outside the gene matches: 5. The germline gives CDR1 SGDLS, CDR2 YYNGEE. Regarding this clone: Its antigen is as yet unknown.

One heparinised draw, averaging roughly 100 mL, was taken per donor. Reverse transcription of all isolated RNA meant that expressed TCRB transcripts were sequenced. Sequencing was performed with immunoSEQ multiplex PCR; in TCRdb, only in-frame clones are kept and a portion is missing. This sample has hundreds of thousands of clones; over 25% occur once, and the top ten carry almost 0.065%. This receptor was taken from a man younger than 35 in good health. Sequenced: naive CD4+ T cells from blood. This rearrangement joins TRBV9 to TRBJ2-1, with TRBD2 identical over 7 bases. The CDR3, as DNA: TGTGCCAGCAGCGTAGGCGGGAGAAGAGACAATGAGCAGTTCTTC. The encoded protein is CASSVGGRRDNEQFF.